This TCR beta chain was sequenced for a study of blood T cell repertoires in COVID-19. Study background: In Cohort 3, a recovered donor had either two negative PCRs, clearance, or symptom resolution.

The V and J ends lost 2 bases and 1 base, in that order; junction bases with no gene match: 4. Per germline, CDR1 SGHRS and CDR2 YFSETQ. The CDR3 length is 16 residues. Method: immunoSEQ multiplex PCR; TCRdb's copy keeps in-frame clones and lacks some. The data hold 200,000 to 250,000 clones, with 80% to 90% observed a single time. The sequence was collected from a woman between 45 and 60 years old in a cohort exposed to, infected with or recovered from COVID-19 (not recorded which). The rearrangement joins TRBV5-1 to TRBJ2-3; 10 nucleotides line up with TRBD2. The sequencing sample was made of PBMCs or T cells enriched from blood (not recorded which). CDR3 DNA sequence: TGCGCCAGCAGCTTATACACTAGCGGGGGCACAGATACGCAGTATTTT. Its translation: CASSLYTSGGTDTQYF.